Below are 25 T cell receptor beta chains sequenced from a single sample in a study of human T cells and chemical hapten exposure. Time point specified: patch test 1, 2 weeks after DPC sensitization. Documented treatment: therapeutic diphenylcyclopropenone sensitization with weekly scalp DPC. TCRdb passed the RACE reads through MiXCR, listing each CDR3 protein once. The sample includes around 110,000 distinct CDR3 sequences, 9% to 14% seen only once; the top ten take 1.3% to 1.5%. The material sequenced was whole blood, taken in connection with sensitization to the hapten diphenylcyclopropenone (DPC). These receptors were collected from a woman aged 45-59 years with alopecia areata. Some clones in this sample may be carry-over from other donors' samples.

This clonotype has a count of ten or more. The chain joins TRBV28 to TRBJ1-1; no clear D. Trimming removed 3 bases from V and 8 bases from J, with 13 bases in between. Germline CDR1 is MDHEN and CDR2 is SYDVKM. The CDR3 sequence is 13 residues long. The CDR3, as DNA: TGTGCCAGCAGTTTGCTCGTGGAGCTAGAAGCTTTCTTT. Translating it yields CASSLLVELEAFF.

This clonotype was recorded at least ten times. The V and J genes are TRBV28 and TRBJ1-2; D unclear. V was shortened by 4 bases and J by 5 bases, with 11 bases between the two germline ends. CDR1 and CDR2 (germline): MDHEN, SYDVKM. This CDR3 region has 13 residues. The CDR3 is CASSYELGYGYTF. In DNA form, the CDR3 reads TGTGCCAGCAGTTACGAGCTGGGATATGGCTACACCTTC.

This clonotype has at least ten counts. This sequence joins TRBV29-1 and TRBJ2-1; 8 positions match TRBD2. V trimming: 5 bases; J trimming: 4 bases; junction bases outside the gene matches: 4. Germline CDR1 reads SQVTM; CDR2 reads ANQGSEA. This CDR3 region has 13 residues. The CDR3 sequence is CSVHGRVYNEQFF. In DNA, the CDR3 is TGCAGCGTTCACGGGAGGGTTTACAATGAGCAGTTCTTC.

This clonotype was counted ten times or more. This rearrangement joins TRBV11-3 to TRBJ2-3, with D possibly being TRBD2 (7 bases). V was shortened by 2 bases and J by 4 bases, with 10 bases between the two germline ends. The length of the CDR3 is 14 residues. Germline V gene sequence: CDR1 SGHNT, CDR2 YENEEA. The DNA for the CDR3 is TGTGCCAGCAGCTTACGGGGGGCTGCAGATACGCAGTATTTT. This sequence encodes CASSLRGAADTQYF. Variable domain in full (rest from reference TRBV11-3 and TRBJ2-3): EAGVVQSPRYKIIEKKQPVAFWCNPISGHNTLYWYLQNLGQGPELLIRYENEEAVDDSQLPKDRFSAERLKGVDSTLKIQPAELGDSAVYLCASSLRGAADTQYFGPGTRLTVL.

The CDR3 sequence: CASSPNALAGGAFF. The CDR3 DNA reads TGCGCCAGCAGCCCCAACGCACTAGCTGGTGGGGCTTTCTTT. The chain couples TRBV4-1 to TRBJ1-1; D uncertain. Germline CDR1 and CDR2: MGHRA and YSYEKL. The CDR3 extends over 14 amino acids. Trimming stripped 4 bases from V and 11 bases from J, with 20 bases between.

The chain is built from TRBV7-9 and TRBJ2-1; D is uncertain. The CDR3 is 12 residues long. V was trimmed by 4 bases and J by 7 bases, leaving 8 bases between them. CDR1 and CDR2 (germline): SEHNR, FQNEAQ (reference sequence). As DNA, the CDR3 is TGTGCCAGCAGCTCCGGAGCAAATGAGCAGTTCTTC. Translated: CASSSGANEQFF.

This clonotype was seen a handful of times. The J gene is TRBJ2-5, the V gene TRBV20-1; possibly TRBD2 for D (6 bases). Trimming took off 1 base at V and 4 bases at J, with 16 bases between the two ends. The CDR3 contains 15 residues. Germline CDR1 is DFQATT and CDR2 is SNEGSKA (reference sequence). The CDR3 is CSARGSGRSGETQYF. The CDR3 DNA reads TGCAGTGCTAGAGGTAGCGGTCGCTCGGGAGAGACCCAGTACTTC.

This clonotype has a handful of counts. The chain has TRBV18 and TRBJ2-1, with 7 bases fitting TRBD2. From germline, CDR1 is KGHSH and CDR2 LQKENI. The trim removed 4 bases at V and 5 bases at J, leaving 8 bases unmatched. The CDR3 is made up of 15 amino acids. The CDR3 sequence: CASSRDYSGNNEQFF. The CDR3 DNA reads TGTGCCAGCTCACGGGACTACAGCGGTAACAATGAGCAGTTCTTC.

This clonotype was counted only a few times. The J gene is TRBJ1-1, the V gene TRBV18; TRBD1 might be the D (5 bases). The CDR3 consists of 13 residues. Germline lookup yields CDR1 KGHSH and CDR2 LQKENI. The V end lost 2 bases, the J end lost 11 bases, and 15 bases lay between the germline ends. The CDR3 DNA reads as TGTGCCAGCTCACCAAATAGGGACGAGTGGGCTTTCTTT. This translates into CASSPNRDEWAFF.

The V and J genes are TRBV27 and TRBJ2-3; D not resolved. Germline V lookup: CDR1 MNHEY, CDR2 SMNVEV (reference sequence). Trimming left V 6 bases short and J 1 base short, with 8 bases between. The CDR3 contains 13 residues. The CDR3 reads CASRKGRTDTQYF. The CDR3 nucleotides are TGTGCCAGCAGGAAAGGGCGCACAGATACGCAGTATTTT.

This clonotype was observed a handful of times. The rearrangement uses TRBV23-1 and TRBJ2-7, with TRBD1 matching over 8 bases. TRBV23-1 is treated as an ORF (open reading frame) with a function not yet certain. The V gene end was trimmed by 4 bases and the J gene end by 4 bases; junction bases not matched to a gene: 12. The CDR3 spans 16 residues. CDR3 coding DNA: TGCGCCAGCAGTCGTAACCCTCAGGGGGCGATGTACGAGCAGTACTTC. It is translated as CASSRNPQGAMYEQYF.

The gene calls are TRBV5-1 and TRBJ2-1, with 10 bases that match TRBD2. J gave up 5 bases and V 4 bases, and 9 bases lay outside the gene matches. The CDR3 covers 16 residues. CDR1 is SGHRS, CDR2 YFSETQ, per germline. The CDR3 DNA reads TGCGCCAGCAGCCAATCTCCTAGCGGGGGTAACAATGAGCAGTTCTTC. It specifies CASSQSPSGGNNEQFF. The variable domain in full, completed from reference TRBV5-1 and TRBJ2-1, reads KAGVTQTPRYLIKTRGQQVTLSCSPISGHRSVSWYQQTPGQGLQFLFEYFSETQRNKGNFPGRFSGRQFSNSRSEMNVSTLELGDSALYLCASSQSPSGGNNEQFFGPGTRLTVL.

This clonotype was seen more than once but under ten times. The chain recombines TRBV28 with TRBJ2-7; a possible D gene is TRBD1 (5 bases). V shed 5 bases and J shed 1 base, with 12 bases lying between them. The CDR3 sequence is 14 residues long. Per germline, CDR1 MDHEN and CDR2 SYDVKM. The CDR3 protein is CASSTAGLSYEQYF. In DNA form, the CDR3 reads TGTGCCAGCAGTACGGCAGGGCTTTCCTACGAGCAGTACTTC.

The chain couples TRBV27 to TRBJ2-7; TRBD1 agrees at 9 bases. V gave up 8 bases and J gave up 2 bases; unmatched junction bases: 10. Germline V gene sequence: CDR1 MNHEY, CDR2 SMNVEV (reference sequence). This CDR3 is 15 amino acids long. CDR3 DNA sequence: TGTGCCAGCCGCCCGGGGACAGGGCCACCCTACGAGCAGTACTTC. Translated, it gives CASRPGTGPPYEQYF.

The sample holds many counts of this clonotype. V and J are TRBV7-9 and TRBJ2-1, with 10 bases matching TRBD1. J lost 10 bases, V lost 6 bases, and 12 bases had no gene match. The CDR3 covers 15 residues. The germline V gene encodes CDR1 SEHNR and CDR2 FQNEAQ (reference sequence). The CDR3 loop is CASSHHLDRGEEQFF. As DNA, the CDR3 is TGTGCCAGCAGTCATCATTTGGACAGGGGGGAAGAGCAGTTCTTC.

This clonotype was seen at least ten times. V usage is TRBV6-1 and J usage is TRBJ1-2; 8 bases align to TRBD1. V trimming: 7 bases; J trimming: 3 bases; junction bases outside the gene matches: 4. The germline CDR1 and CDR2 sequences are MNHNS and SASEGT. The CDR3 loop spans 13 amino acids. This CDR3 reads CASIPGGDYGYTF. The CDR3 DNA reads TGTGCCAGCATCCCAGGGGGCGACTATGGCTACACCTTC.

This clonotype was seen at least ten times. V usage is TRBV5-4 and J usage is TRBJ2-2; D gene unclear. Germline values: CDR1 SGHNT, CDR2 YYREEE (reference sequence). Trimming pared 4 bases from V and 6 bases from J, leaving 13 bases between. The CDR3 spans 14 residues. CDR3 in amino acids: CASSERTLAGELFF. The DNA of the CDR3 is TGTGCCAGCAGCGAAAGGACGCTGGCCGGGGAGCTGTTTTTT.

This clonotype has a handful of counts. The chain joins TRBV28 to TRBJ1-1; 9 positions match TRBD1. This CDR3 is built from 13 residues. Per the germline V gene, CDR1 is MDHEN and CDR2 is SYDVKM. With 4 bases clipped from V and 4 bases from J, the junction kept 1 base outside the gene matches. DNA of the CDR3: TGTGCCAGCAGTTCGACAGGGGGCACTGAAGCTTTCTTT. This translates into CASSSTGGTEAFF.

With regard to this clonotype: Being one base from a much bigger clone, this may be a read error. This chain joins TRBV7-6 and TRBJ2-5, with D maybe TRBD2 (5 bases). From germline, CDR1 is SGHVS and CDR2 FNYEAQ. This CDR3 contains 11 residues. CDR3 in amino acids: CVSGSGFYQYF. CDR3 in DNA: TGTGTCAGCGGCTCGGGATTCTACCAGTACTTC.

This clonotype was found many times. The chain carries TRBV6-2 or TRBV6-3 and TRBJ2-5, with unresolved D. This CDR3 has 15 residues. The ends were cut back, 0 bases at V and 5 bases at J, with 13 bases in the middle. Germline assignment: CDR1 MNHEY and CDR2 SVGEGT. CDR3 sequence reads: CASSYSRPPQETQYF. DNA for the CDR3: TGTGCCAGCAGTTACTCGAGGCCCCCCCAGGAGACCCAGTACTTC.

The V gene is TRBV19, the J gene TRBJ2-1; weak D call: TRBD1 (6 bases). Between the trimmed V and J ends, which lost 10 bases and 2 bases, there was a span of 21 bases. The germline V gene encodes CDR1 LNHDA and CDR2 SQIVND (reference sequence). CDR3 length equals 16 residues. The CDR3 bases are TGTGCCACTCGCCTCCGGGACACCTTAACCTACAATGAGCAGTTCTTC. This encodes CATRLRDTLTYNEQFF. Combining the CDR3 with reference TRBV19 and TRBJ2-1 gives the whole variable domain DGGITQSPKYLFRKEGQNVTLSCEQNLNHDAMYWYRQDPGQGLRLIYYSQIVNDFQKGDIAEGYSVSREKKESFPLTVTSAQKNPTAFYLCATRLRDTLTYNEQFFGPGTRLTVL.

This clonotype was picked up many times. Here the CDR3 reads CASRERGPYEQYF. The CDR3 DNA reads TGTGCCAGCAGGGAGCGGGGACCTTACGAGCAGTACTTC. The chain is built from TRBV6-5 and TRBJ2-7; TRBD2 agrees at 7 bases. The CDR3 is 13 amino acids. Germline values: CDR1 MNHEY, CDR2 SVGAGI. J gave up 4 bases and V 6 bases, and 6 bases lay outside the gene matches.

Only a few counts were recorded for this clonotype. The V and J genes are TRBV28 and TRBJ1-1; possible D gene TRBD1, 5 bases. Germline CDR1 reads MDHEN; CDR2 reads SYDVKM. Deletions cut 3 bases from V and 0 bases from J, with 14 bases between. This CDR3 comprises 16 residues. CDR3 nucleotides: TGTGCCAGCAGTTTTTCCGGGACGTCTATGAACACTGAAGCTTTCTTT. Translation gives CASSFSGTSMNTEAFF.

The chain links TRBV7-6 to TRBJ1-1; D possibly corresponds to TRBD1 (5 bases). V lost 8 bases to trimming and J lost 4 bases, with 20 bases between them. The CDR3 consists of 15 residues. In germline, CDR1 is SGHVS, CDR2 FNYEAQ. CDR3 DNA sequence: TGTGCCAGCGCTAAGCGCCAGGGAGGGAGCACTGAAGCTTTCTTT. Translated: CASAKRQGGSTEAFF.

This clonotype was seen repeatedly, ten times or more. The chain combines TRBV7-6 with TRBJ2-5; D remains ambiguous. Germline V CDR1 and CDR2: SGHVS, FNYEAQ. The V end was cut by 0 bases, the J end by 1 base, with 3 bases between. The CDR3 consists of 13 residues. DNA for the CDR3: TGTGCCAGCAGCTTAGCAACCCAAGAGACCCAGTACTTC. This sequence encodes CASSLATQETQYF.